This entry features one T cell receptor beta chain sequence. The data were taken from a study of T cell changes during pregnancy in multiple sclerosis. Germline loops: CDR1 MNHEY, CDR2 SMNVEV (reference sequence). The CDR3 length is 15 residues. Trimming shortened V by 5 bases and J by 1 base, and 14 bases separated the two germline ends. The repertoire was sequenced with immunoSEQ multiplex PCR; TCRdb's copy has only in-frame clones and lacks some. This sample has about 77,000 clones, with just over 90% found just once. This material consisted of peripheral blood, taken after pregnancy. V gene TRBV27 combines with J gene TRBJ2-5, with D possibly being TRBD1 (6 bases). This TCR was recovered from a female donor in good health, enrolled as a control in a pregnancy study. The CDR3 is CASSLLVRGQETQYF. As DNA, the CDR3 is TGTGCCAGCAGTCTCTTGGTCAGGGGCCAAGAGACCCAGTACTTC.